This entry features one TCR beta chain sequence. This sample was taken from a study of OX40 agonist ivuxolimab in advanced cancers. Losses at the gene ends were 4 bases for V and 7 bases for J; bases not matched to a gene: 6. This CDR3 spans 16 amino acids. The germline V gene has CDR1 SNHLY and CDR2 FYNNEI. Data came from immunoSEQ multiplex PCR; TCRdb stores just in-frame clones and leaves some out. The sample carries under 85,000 clones, around 78% recorded once. The receptor's source is an adult with an advanced solid tumor such as melanoma, head and neck, liver or kidney cancer. The chain links TRBV2 to TRBJ2-4; 14 positions match TRBD2. The starting material was CD4+ or CD8+ T cells sorted from blood, obtained in a trial of the OX40 agonist ivuxolimab. The DNA of the CDR3 is TGTGCCAGCAGTGGGACTAGCGGGAGGCTAAAGAACATTCAGTACTTC. As protein: CASSGTSGRLKNIQYF.